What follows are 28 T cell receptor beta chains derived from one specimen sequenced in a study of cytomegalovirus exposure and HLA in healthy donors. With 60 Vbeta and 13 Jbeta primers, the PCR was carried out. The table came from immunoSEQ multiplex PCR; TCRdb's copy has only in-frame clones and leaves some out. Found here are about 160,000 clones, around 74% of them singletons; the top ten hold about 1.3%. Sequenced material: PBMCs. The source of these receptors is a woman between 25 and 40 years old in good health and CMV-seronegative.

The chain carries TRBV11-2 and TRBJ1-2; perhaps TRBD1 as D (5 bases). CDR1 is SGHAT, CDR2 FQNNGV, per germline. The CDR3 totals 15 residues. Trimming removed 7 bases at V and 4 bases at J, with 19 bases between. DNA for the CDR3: TGTGCCAGCACCGTCTACGGGGGAGTAGGCTATGGCTACACCTTC. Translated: CASTVYGGVGYGYTF.

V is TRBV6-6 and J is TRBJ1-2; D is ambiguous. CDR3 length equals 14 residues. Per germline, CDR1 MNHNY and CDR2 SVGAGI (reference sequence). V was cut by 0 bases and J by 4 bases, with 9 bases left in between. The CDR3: CASSYSGRTYGYTF. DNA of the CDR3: TGTGCCAGCAGTTACTCGGGGAGGACCTATGGCTACACCTTC.

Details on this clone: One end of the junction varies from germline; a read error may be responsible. The CDR3 DNA follows: TGTGCCAGCAGTTTCCTGGACAGGGGTATTTCTTACGCGCAGTACTTC. Its translation is CASSFLDRGISYAQYF. The genes are TRBV28 and TRBJ2-7; TRBD1 agrees at 9 bases. This CDR3 comprises 16 residues. CDR1 is MDHEN and CDR2 is SYDVKM in the germline V gene. Full variable domain (rest looked up from reference TRBV28 and TRBJ2-7): DVKVTQSSRYLVKRTGEKVFLECVQDMDHENMFWYRQDPGLGLRLIYFSYDVKMKEKGDIPEGYSVSREKKERFSLILESASTNQTSMYLCASSFLDRGISYAQYFGPGTRLTVT.

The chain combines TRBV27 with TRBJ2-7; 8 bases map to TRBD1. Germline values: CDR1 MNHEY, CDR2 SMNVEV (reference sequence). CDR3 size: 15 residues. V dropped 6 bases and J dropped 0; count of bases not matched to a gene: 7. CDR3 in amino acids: CASRPRTGSSYEQYF. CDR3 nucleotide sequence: TGTGCCAGCAGACCCAGGACAGGGAGCTCCTACGAGCAGTACTTC.

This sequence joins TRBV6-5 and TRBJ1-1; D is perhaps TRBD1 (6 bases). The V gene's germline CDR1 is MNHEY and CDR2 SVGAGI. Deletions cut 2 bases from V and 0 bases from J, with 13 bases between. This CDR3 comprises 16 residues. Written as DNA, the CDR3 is TGTGCCAGCAGTTACAGCAGGGACACCATGAACACTGAAGCTTTCTTT. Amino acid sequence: CASSYSRDTMNTEAFF.

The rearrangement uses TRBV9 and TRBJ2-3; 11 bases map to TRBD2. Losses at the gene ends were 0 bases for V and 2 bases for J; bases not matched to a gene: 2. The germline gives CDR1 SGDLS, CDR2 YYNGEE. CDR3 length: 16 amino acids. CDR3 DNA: TGTGCCAGCAGCGTAGCTAGCGGGGGGACCACAGATACGCAGTATTTT. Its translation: CASSVASGGTTDTQYF.

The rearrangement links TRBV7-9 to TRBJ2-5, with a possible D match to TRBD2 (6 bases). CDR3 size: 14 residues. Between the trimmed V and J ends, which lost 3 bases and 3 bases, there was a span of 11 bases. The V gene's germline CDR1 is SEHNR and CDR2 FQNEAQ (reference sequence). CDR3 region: CASSLTTGEETQYF. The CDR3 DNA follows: TGTGCCAGCAGCTTGACAACGGGGGAAGAGACCCAGTACTTC.

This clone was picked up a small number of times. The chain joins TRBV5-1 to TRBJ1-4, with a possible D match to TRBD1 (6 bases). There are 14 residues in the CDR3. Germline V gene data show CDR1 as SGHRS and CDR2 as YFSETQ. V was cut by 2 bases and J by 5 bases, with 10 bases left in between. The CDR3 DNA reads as TGCGCCAGCAGCTTCCTACAGGGAAATGAAAAACTGTTTTTT. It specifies CASSFLQGNEKLFF.

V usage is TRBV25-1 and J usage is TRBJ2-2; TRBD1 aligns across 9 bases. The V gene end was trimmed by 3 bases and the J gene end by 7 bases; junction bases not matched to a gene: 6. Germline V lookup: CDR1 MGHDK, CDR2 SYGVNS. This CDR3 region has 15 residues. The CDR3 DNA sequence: TGTGCCAGCAGTGAGCTACAGGGGGCGGGCGGGGAGCTGTTTTTT. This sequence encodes CASSELQGAGGELFF.

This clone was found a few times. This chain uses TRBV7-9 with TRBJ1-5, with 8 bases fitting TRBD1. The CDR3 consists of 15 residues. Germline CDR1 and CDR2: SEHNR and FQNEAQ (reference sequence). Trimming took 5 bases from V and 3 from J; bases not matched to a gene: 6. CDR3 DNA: TGTGCCAGCAGCGACGGACAGGGCCTCAATCAGCCCCAGCATTTT. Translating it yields CASSDGQGLNQPQHF.

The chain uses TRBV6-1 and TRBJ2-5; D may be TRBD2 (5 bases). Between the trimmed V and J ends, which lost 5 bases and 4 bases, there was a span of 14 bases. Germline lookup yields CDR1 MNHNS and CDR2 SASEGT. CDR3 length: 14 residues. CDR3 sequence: CASSRTEGRETQYF. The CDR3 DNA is TGTGCCAGCAGTCGGACCGAGGGAAGAGAGACCCAGTACTTC.

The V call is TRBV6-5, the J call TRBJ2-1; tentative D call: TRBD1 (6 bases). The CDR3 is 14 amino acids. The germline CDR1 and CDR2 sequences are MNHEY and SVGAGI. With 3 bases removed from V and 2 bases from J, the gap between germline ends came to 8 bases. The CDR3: CASSYGQTYNEQFF. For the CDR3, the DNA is TGTGCCAGCAGTTATGGACAGACCTACAATGAGCAGTTCTTC.

CDR3 amino acids: CASSSRGGTYEQYF. CDR3 coding DNA: TGTGCCAGCAGTTCCCGCGGCGGAACCTACGAGCAGTACTTC. The rearrangement uses TRBV27 and TRBJ2-7; D not resolved. Germline CDR1 reads MNHEY; CDR2 reads SMNVEV (reference sequence). The CDR3 consists of 14 residues. V was cut by 4 bases and J by 2 bases, with 12 bases left in between.

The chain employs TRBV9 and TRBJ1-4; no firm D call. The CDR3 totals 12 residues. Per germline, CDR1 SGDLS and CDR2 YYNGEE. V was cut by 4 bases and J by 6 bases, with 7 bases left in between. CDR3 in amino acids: CASSPEDEKLFF. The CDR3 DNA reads TGTGCCAGCAGCCCAGAGGATGAAAAACTGTTTTTT.

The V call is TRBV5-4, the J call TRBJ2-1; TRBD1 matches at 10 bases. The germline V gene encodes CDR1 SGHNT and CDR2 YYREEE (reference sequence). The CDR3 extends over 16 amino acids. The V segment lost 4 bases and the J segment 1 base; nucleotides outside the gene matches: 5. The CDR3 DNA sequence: TGTGCCAGCAGCCCCGGGACAGGGGAATCCTACAATGAGCAGTTCTTC. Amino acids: CASSPGTGESYNEQFF. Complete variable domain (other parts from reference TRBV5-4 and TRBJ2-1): ETGVTQSPTHLIKTRGQQVTLRCSSQSGHNTVSWYQQALGQGPQFIFQYYREEENGRGNFPPRFSGLQFPNYSSELNVNALELDDSALYLCASSPGTGESYNEQFFGPGTRLTVL.

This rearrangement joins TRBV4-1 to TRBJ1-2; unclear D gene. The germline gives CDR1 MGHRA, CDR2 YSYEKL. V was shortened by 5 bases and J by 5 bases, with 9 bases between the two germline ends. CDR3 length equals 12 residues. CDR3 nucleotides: TGCGCCAGCAGCAAAGGCAGGTATGGCTACACCTTC. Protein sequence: CASSKGRYGYTF.

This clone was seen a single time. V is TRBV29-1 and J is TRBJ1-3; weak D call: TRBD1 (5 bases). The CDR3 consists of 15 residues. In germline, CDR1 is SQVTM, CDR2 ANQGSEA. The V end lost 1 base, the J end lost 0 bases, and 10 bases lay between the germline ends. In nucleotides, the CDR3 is TGCAGCGTTGAAGTCGGACACCTCTCTGGAAACACCATATATTTT. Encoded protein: CSVEVGHLSGNTIYF.

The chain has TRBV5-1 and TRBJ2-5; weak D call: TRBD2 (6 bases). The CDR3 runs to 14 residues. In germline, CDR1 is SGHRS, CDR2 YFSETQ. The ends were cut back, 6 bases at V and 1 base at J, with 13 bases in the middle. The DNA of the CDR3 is TGCGCCAGCACCATCCGGGACTCCCAAGAGACCCAGTACTTC. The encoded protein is CASTIRDSQETQYF.

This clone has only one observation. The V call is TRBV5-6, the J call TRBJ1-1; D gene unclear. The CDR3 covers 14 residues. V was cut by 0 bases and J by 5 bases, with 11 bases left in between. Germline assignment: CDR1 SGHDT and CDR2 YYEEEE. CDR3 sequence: CASSLEAGSTEAFF. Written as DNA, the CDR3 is TGTGCCAGCAGCTTGGAGGCCGGGAGTACTGAAGCTTTCTTT.

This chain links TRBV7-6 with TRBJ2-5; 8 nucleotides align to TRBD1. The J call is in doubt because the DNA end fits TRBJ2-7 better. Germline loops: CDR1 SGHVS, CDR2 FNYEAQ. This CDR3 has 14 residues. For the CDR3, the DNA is TGTGCCAGCAGTTTTAACAGGGGGGACTACGAGCAGTACTTC. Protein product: CASSFNRGDYEQYF.

CDR3 sequence: CASSYSQGGTEAFF. CDR3 bases: TGTGCCAGCAGTTACTCGCAGGGGGGCACTGAAGCTTTCTTT. V usage is TRBV6-5 and J usage is TRBJ1-1, with 7 bases fitting TRBD1. The ends lost 0 bases at V and 4 bases at J; junction bases unmatched: 2. Per the germline V gene, CDR1 is MNHEY and CDR2 is SVGAGI. The CDR3 totals 14 residues.

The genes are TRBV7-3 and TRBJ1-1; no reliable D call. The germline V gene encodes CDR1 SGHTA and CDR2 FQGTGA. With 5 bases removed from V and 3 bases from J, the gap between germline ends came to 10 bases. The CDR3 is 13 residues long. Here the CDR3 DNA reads TGTGCCAGCAGCCCCGGGTCCTACACTGAAGCTTTCTTT. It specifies CASSPGSYTEAFF. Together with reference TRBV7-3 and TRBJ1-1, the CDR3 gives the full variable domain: GAGVSQTPSNKVTEKGKYVELRCDPISGHTALYWYRQSLGQGPEFLIYFQGTGAADDSGLPNDRFFAVRPEGSVSTLKIQRTERGDSAVYLCASSPGSYTEAFFGQGTRLTVV.

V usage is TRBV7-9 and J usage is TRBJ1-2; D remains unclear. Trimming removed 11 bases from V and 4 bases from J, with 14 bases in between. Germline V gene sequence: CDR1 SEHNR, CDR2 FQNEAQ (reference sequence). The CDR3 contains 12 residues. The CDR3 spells CAAMTPSYGYTF. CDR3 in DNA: TGTGCCGCTATGACACCCTCCTATGGCTACACCTTC.

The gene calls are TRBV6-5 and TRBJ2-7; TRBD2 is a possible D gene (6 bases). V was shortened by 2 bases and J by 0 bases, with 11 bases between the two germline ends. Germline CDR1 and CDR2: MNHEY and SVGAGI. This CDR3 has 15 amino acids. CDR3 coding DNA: TGTGCCAGCAGTTACAGTAGCGGTAGCTCCTACGAGCAGTACTTC. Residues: CASSYSSGSSYEQYF.

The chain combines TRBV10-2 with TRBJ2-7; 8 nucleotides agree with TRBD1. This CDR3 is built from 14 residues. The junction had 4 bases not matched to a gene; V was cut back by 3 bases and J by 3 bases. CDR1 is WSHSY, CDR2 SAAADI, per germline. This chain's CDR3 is CASSDQGALYEQYF. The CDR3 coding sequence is TGCGCCAGCAGTGACCAGGGGGCCCTCTACGAGCAGTACTTC.

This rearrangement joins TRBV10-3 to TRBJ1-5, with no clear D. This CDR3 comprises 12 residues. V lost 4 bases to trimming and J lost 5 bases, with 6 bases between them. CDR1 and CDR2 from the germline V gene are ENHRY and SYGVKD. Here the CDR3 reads CAISAEDQPQHF. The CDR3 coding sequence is TGTGCCATCAGTGCTGAGGATCAGCCCCAGCATTTT.

CDR3: CASSGPGTGPNQPQHF. The CDR3 nucleotides read TGTGCCAGCAGTGGGCCCGGGACAGGTCCCAATCAGCCCCAGCATTTT. The chain combines TRBV6-1 with TRBJ1-5; 8 bases fit TRBD1. This CDR3 has 16 residues. CDR1 MNHNS and CDR2 SASEGT come from the germline V gene. V dropped 4 bases and J dropped 3; count of bases not matched to a gene: 8.

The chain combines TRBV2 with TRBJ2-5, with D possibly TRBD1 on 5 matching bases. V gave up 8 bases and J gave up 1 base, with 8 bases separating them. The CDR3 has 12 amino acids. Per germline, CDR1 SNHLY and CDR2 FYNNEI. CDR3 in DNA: TGTGCCAGCGCCAGGGCCCAAGAGACCCAGTACTTC. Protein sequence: CASARAQETQYF.